The clone carrying this T cell receptor (beta chain) was picked up many times. Its matching antigen is unknown. Genomic DNA was employed as the template in profiling TCR beta VDJ and CDR3. TCRdb called the reads again in MiXCR, with one record for every CDR3 protein. The sample lists roughly 200,000 distinct CDR3 sequences, around 63% seen once, with more than 40% in the top ten. Per germline, CDR1 SGHNT and CDR2 YYREEE (reference sequence). V lost 2 bases and J lost 7, with 16 bases in between. The CDR3 has 15 amino acids. The data were obtained in a study of CD8+CD57+ T cells in acquired aplastic anemia. Study-level findings and limits: Patients and controls shared twenty-nine CD8+ CDR3 sequences.

Patients picked for sequencing had shown CD8+CD57+ cell expansion detected by flow cytometry. This receptor was taken from a human donor with aplastic anemia. The sequencing sample was made of sorted CD4+, CD8+, or CD8+CD57+ T cells (not recorded which) from PBMCs. This chain connects TRBV5-4 to TRBJ2-1; D may be TRBD1 (6 bases). The CDR3 sequence is CASSLPGKRGNEQFF. As DNA, the CDR3 is TGTGCCAGCAGCTTACCGGGGAAAAGGGGGAATGAGCAGTTCTTC.